This T cell receptor beta chain is from a study of chemoradiotherapy in HPV16-positive cancers (dated by TCRdb to between 2021 and 2024). Looking at the study overall: Functional T-cell assays on cells from a couple of HPV16-positive patients defined candidate HPV-specific T-cell clones and common TCR motifs. The study asked whether T-cell immunity against the HPV oncoproteins E6 and E7 changes during chemoradiotherapy and whether it affects survival. TCR repertoires from some 90 patients with HPV-related cancers were then used to track the candidate HPV-specific TCRs and motifs.

Repertoires were sampled multiple times during chemoradiotherapy, which allowed clonal expansion in the tumor microenvironment to be followed. The study at large found these results: Among HPV16-positive patients, expansion of HPV-responsive T cells during chemoradiotherapy was associated with better recurrence-free survival. Expansion of candidate HPV-specific clones and E7-related TCR motifs was observed in the tumor microenvironment during treatment, whereas no such expansion was observed for non-HPV-specific T cells. Only two HPV16-positive patients were used to derive the functional definition of HPV-specific T cells, and the survival association was reported for HPV16-positive patients.

CDR1 and CDR2, per the germline V gene (reference sequence), are SEHNR and FQNEAQ. V is pared back by 3 bases and J by 0 bases, with 6 bases lying between the germline termini. Counted from cysteine to phenylalanine, this CDR3 has 14 amino acids. Kept here is only the CDR3 DNA, which spans 42 bases and is read in frame from base 1. Libraries came from the immunoSEQ multiplex PCR assay. The clones in this table, taken by TCRdb from immuneACCESS, are in-frame only. Not every clone is retained; where verified, under half of the shortfall comes from an unresolved V gene, and the cause of the rest is unknown. The sample data list about 6,400 clones, and 60% to 75% of these were observed just once. Roughly 31% of the sample is in the top ten clones. On this clone itself: No cognate antigen has been identified for it. Qualities for individual bases were not recorded, and no much larger clone is one base off.

Sample: tumor tissue, taken from a patient who underwent chemoradiotherapy. The sequence was collected from a human donor with HPV-associated anogenital cancer. The chain is assembled from TRBV7-9 and TRBJ2-4; a weak D assignment points to TRBD1 (5 bases agree). The CDR3 loop reads CASSLTVAKNIQYF. In nucleotide form, the sequence is TGTGCCAGCAGCTTGACAGTAGCCAAAAACATTCAGTACTTC.